The 27 T cell receptor beta chains listed next were all sequenced from one sample in a study of shared T cell receptors in the human thymus (dated by TCRdb to 2020 to 2023). Libraries were made using the immunoSEQ multiplex PCR assay. TCRdb provides this immuneACCESS table in a form limited to in-frame rearrangements. Some clones are lacking; in checked studies, under half of them reflect an unresolved V gene, and why the rest are absent is not known. This sample comprises about 710,000 clones, approximately 89% of them detected only once. The ten largest clonotypes hold more than 0.009% of the sample. The same data also contributed to another study, on human thymus T cells.

Sequences were obtained from thymocytes. The receptors shown here come from a boy in the first two years of life with a congenital heart defect. Donor details come from another sample of the same person, matched by shared clones.

V usage is TRBV2 and J usage is TRBJ2-3; possibly TRBD2 for D (7 bases). V shed 2 bases and J shed 4 bases, with 13 bases lying between them. The germline V gene encodes CDR1 SNHLY and CDR2 FYNNEI. The CDR3 is 15 residues long. This CDR3 reads CASSERRGRSDTQYF. CDR3 sequence (DNA): TGTGCCAGCAGTGAACGGCGGGGGCGCTCAGATACGCAGTATTTT. Filled out from reference TRBV2 and TRBJ2-3, the complete variable domain reads EPEVTQTPSHQVTQMGQEVILRCVPISNHLYFYWYRQILGQKVEFLVSFYNNEISEKSEIFDDQFSVERPDGSNFTLKIRSTKLEDSAMYFCASSERRGRSDTQYFGPGTRLTVL.

This chain uses TRBV11-2 with TRBJ2-7; a possible D gene is TRBD1 (6 bases). CDR3 length: 17 amino acids. V shed 5 bases and J shed 1 base, with 21 bases lying between them. Per the germline V gene, CDR1 is SGHAT and CDR2 is FQNNGV. The CDR3 sequence: CASSLCLGRGRSYEQYF. The DNA for the CDR3 is TGTGCCAGCAGCCTATGTTTGGGCAGGGGACGATCCTACGAGCAGTACTTC.

This clone was counted a single time. This chain uses TRBV14 with TRBJ1-4, with 8 positions matching TRBD1. Germline loops: CDR1 SGHDN, CDR2 FVKESK. The CDR3 spans 15 residues. V shed 0 bases, J shed 7 bases, and the junction held 4 bases outside the gene matches. CDR3 nucleotides: TGTGCCAGCAGCCAAGAAGGCAGGGGGCCTGAAAAACTGTTTTTT. Its protein product is CASSQEGRGPEKLFF.

V gene TRBV4-3 combines with J gene TRBJ2-2; TRBD2 aligns across 11 bases. The CDR3 runs 18 residues. The trim removed 0 bases at V and 7 bases at J, leaving 10 bases unmatched. Germline V gene data show CDR1 as LGHNA and CDR2 as YSLEER. The CDR3 is CASSQDRPSGGFDGELFF. The DNA of the CDR3 is TGCGCCAGCAGCCAAGATCGGCCTAGCGGGGGGTTTGACGGGGAGCTGTTTTTT.

This clone has a single count. The chain uses TRBV7-2 and TRBJ2-5; TRBD2 aligns across 11 bases. This CDR3 has 16 amino acids. From germline, CDR1 is SGHTA and CDR2 FQGNSA. V was pared by 4 bases and J by 5 bases, with 9 bases of the junction left unmatched. The CDR3 sequence: CASSYSGRAGGETQYF. In nucleotides, the CDR3 is TGTGCCAGCAGCTATAGCGGGAGGGCCGGAGGGGAGACCCAGTACTTC.

This clone was seen only once. The V call is TRBV7-2, the J call TRBJ2-1; TRBD2 matches at 7 bases. Germline CDR1 and CDR2: SGHTA and FQGNSA. This CDR3 has 15 amino acids. V dropped 2 bases and J dropped 0; count of bases not matched to a gene: 1. The CDR3 reads CASSLLADSYNEQFF. The DNA for the CDR3 is TGTGCCAGCAGCTTACTAGCGGACTCCTACAATGAGCAGTTCTTC. Full variable domain (rest looked up from reference TRBV7-2 and TRBJ2-1): GAGVSQSPSNKVTEKGKDVELRCDPISGHTALYWYRQSLGQGLEFLIYFQGNSAPDKSGLPSDRFSAERTGGSVSTLTIQRTQQEDSAVYLCASSLLADSYNEQFFGPGTRLTVL.

The gene calls are TRBV7-2 and TRBJ2-1, with D perhaps matching TRBD2 (5 bases). This CDR3 has 15 amino acids. Trimming stripped 1 base from V and 0 bases from J, with 7 bases between. The germline V gene has CDR1 SGHTA and CDR2 FQGNSA. The CDR3: CASSLDGDSYNEQFF. CDR3 nucleotides: TGTGCCAGCAGCTTAGACGGGGACTCCTACAATGAGCAGTTCTTC.

This rearrangement joins TRBV11-2 to TRBJ1-1; unclear D gene. CDR1 is SGHAT and CDR2 is FQNNGV in the germline V gene. The CDR3 runs to 15 residues. V shed 0 bases and J shed 0 bases, with 8 bases lying between them. The CDR3 nucleotides read TGTGCCAGCAGCTTAGACCTGAGAATGAACACTGAAGCTTTCTTT. Protein: CASSLDLRMNTEAFF.

The chain carries TRBV7-9 and TRBJ1-5; 9 positions agree with TRBD1. The germline gives CDR1 SEHNR, CDR2 FQNEAQ (reference sequence). CDR3 length: 16 residues. V dropped 4 bases and J dropped 1; count of bases not matched to a gene: 5. CDR3 bases: TGTGCCAGCAGCTCCGACAGGGGGTACAGCAATCAGCCCCAGCATTTT. Translation gives CASSSDRGYSNQPQHF.

This chain connects TRBV4-2 to TRBJ2-7; TRBD1 agrees at 10 bases. This CDR3 has 14 amino acids. Looked up from germline, CDR1 is LGHNA and CDR2 is YNFKEQ. V lost 4 bases and J lost 3; bases outside the gene matches: 3. Here the CDR3 reads CASSLGQGGYEQYF. DNA of the CDR3: TGTGCCAGCAGCCTAGGACAGGGGGGCTACGAGCAGTACTTC.

The chain employs TRBV30 and TRBJ1-5, with TRBD1 matching 7 bases. This CDR3 is built from 14 residues. Germline V gene sequence: CDR1 GTSNPN, CDR2 SVGIG (reference sequence). CDR3 in amino acids: CAGGGQASNQPQHF. DNA for the CDR3: TGTGCTGGTGGAGGACAGGCAAGCAATCAGCCCCAGCATTTT.

The chain joins TRBV5-4 to TRBJ2-1; possible D gene TRBD2, 6 bases. In germline, CDR1 is SGHNT, CDR2 YYREEE (reference sequence). CDR3 length equals 17 residues. The ends were cut back, 3 bases at V and 4 bases at J, with 20 bases in the middle. DNA of the CDR3: TGTGCCAGCAGCTATCGTTCATCCGGGACTGTGTACAATGAGCAGTTCTTC. This sequence encodes CASSYRSSGTVYNEQFF. Using reference TRBV5-4 and TRBJ2-1 for the parts outside the CDR3, the full variable domain is ETGVTQSPTHLIKTRGQQVTLRCSSQSGHNTVSWYQQALGQGPQFIFQYYREEENGRGNFPPRFSGLQFPNYSSELNVNALELDDSALYLCASSYRSSGTVYNEQFFGPGTRLTVL.

The V gene is TRBV10-1, the J gene TRBJ2-7; D uncertain. Germline CDR1 reads WNHNN; CDR2 reads SYGVQD (reference sequence). V was clipped by 4 bases and J by 0 bases, with 16 bases between them. This CDR3 has 16 residues. CDR3 sequence (DNA): TGCGCCAGCAGTGTCTCCCCTCCTAGGTACTCCTACGAGCAGTACTTC. Translated: CASSVSPPRYSYEQYF.

V gene TRBV9 combines with J gene TRBJ2-3, with 9 bases that match TRBD2. The CDR3 runs 18 residues. V lost 3 bases to trimming and J lost 3 bases; unmatched junction nucleotides: 14. Germline V gene sequence: CDR1 SGDLS, CDR2 YYNGEE. CDR3 nucleotide sequence: TGTGCCAGCAGCGCCCTCGAAGGTAGCGGGAGTTCTACAGATACGCAGTATTTT. It yields the protein CASSALEGSGSSTDTQYF.

This clone occurred once. This chain uses TRBV28 with TRBJ2-7, with 9 bases identical to TRBD1. The CDR3 loop spans 14 amino acids. Germline V gene lookup returns CDR1 MDHEN and CDR2 SYDVKM. V trimming: 2 bases; J trimming: 2 bases; junction bases outside the gene matches: 1. Written as DNA, the CDR3 is TGTGCCAGCAGTTTAGGGGACAGGGCCTACGAGCAGTACTTC. This encodes CASSLGDRAYEQYF.

The chain carries TRBV27 and TRBJ1-4; the match to TRBD1 covers 7 bases. V lost 6 bases to trimming and J lost 6 bases; unmatched junction nucleotides: 4. The CDR3 consists of 13 residues. Germline loops: CDR1 MNHEY, CDR2 SMNVEV (reference sequence). The CDR3 DNA reads as TGTGCCAGCAGCCCTGACAGGGATGAAAAACTGTTTTTT. Protein product: CASSPDRDEKLFF.

CDR3: CASSRRGGGLAGYTYEQYF. The CDR3 DNA follows: TGTGCCAGCTCACGGCGGGGTGGTGGACTAGCGGGCTACACCTACGAGCAGTACTTC. The V gene is TRBV18, the J gene TRBJ2-7; 11 nucleotides line up with TRBD2. Germline assignment: CDR1 KGHSH and CDR2 LQKENI. After removal of 4 bases from V and 2 bases from J, the junction contained 16 bases not matched to a gene. The length of the CDR3 is 19 residues.

This clone was seen more than once but under ten times. V and J are TRBV4-3 and TRBJ1-4, with 9 bases matching TRBD1. The J segment lost 3 bases and the V segment lost 2 bases, leaving 4 bases of the junction unmatched. The CDR3 has 16 amino acids. Germline V gene sequence: CDR1 LGHNA, CDR2 YSLEER. CDR3 residues: CASSQKQGAANEKLFF. As DNA, the CDR3 is TGCGCCAGCAGCCAAAAACAGGGGGCCGCTAATGAAAAACTGTTTTTT.

The chain's CDR3 is CASSLGDREKVLHQETQYF. CDR3 coding DNA: TGTGCCAGCAGCTTAGGAGACAGGGAGAAGGTCTTACATCAAGAGACCCAGTACTTC. J is TRBJ2-5 and V is TRBV7-2; 7 bases align to TRBD1. J was trimmed by 2 bases and V by 1 base; bases with no gene match: 16. Germline CDR1 and CDR2: SGHTA and FQGNSA. This CDR3 region has 19 residues.

The chain couples TRBV10-1 to TRBJ2-2; 11 nucleotides line up with TRBD1. V dropped 1 base and J dropped 7; count of bases not matched to a gene: 8. The CDR3 is 17 amino acids. Germline-derived CDR1 and CDR2 are WNHNN and SYGVQD (reference sequence). The CDR3 is CASSEFPSGQGDGELFF. The CDR3 bases are TGCGCCAGCAGTGAGTTCCCGTCGGGACAGGGGGACGGGGAGCTGTTTTTT.

J is TRBJ2-7 and V is TRBV5-6, with a tentative D call TRBD2 (5 bases). CDR3 length equals 18 residues. Trimming removed 5 bases at V and 0 bases at J, with 24 bases between. Germline V lookup: CDR1 SGHDT, CDR2 YYEEEE. The CDR3 DNA reads TGTGCCAGCAGAAGCTTTGCGGGCTTACCCCTAAGCTCCTACGAGCAGTACTTC. Its protein product is CASRSFAGLPLSSYEQYF.

V and J are TRBV4-1 and TRBJ1-5; D is possibly TRBD1 (5 bases). V lost 1 base and J lost 6, with 13 bases in between. From germline, CDR1 is MGHRA and CDR2 YSYEKL. This CDR3 region has 15 residues. The chain's CDR3 is CASSQGAGYRQPQHF. The CDR3 DNA follows: TGCGCCAGCAGCCAAGGGGCAGGGTATCGTCAGCCCCAGCATTTT.

The rearrangement uses TRBV5-1 and TRBJ1-2; 10 bases are a match to TRBD1. From germline, CDR1 is SGHRS and CDR2 YFSETQ. The CDR3 covers 15 residues. V lost 5 bases and J lost 5; bases outside the gene matches: 9. DNA for the CDR3: TGCGCCAGCAGATACGGGACAGGGGAGTGGTATGGCTACACCTTC. Its protein product is CASRYGTGEWYGYTF.

The chain links TRBV5-5 to TRBJ2-5; D is possibly TRBD1 (5 bases). Deletions cut 0 bases from V and 2 bases from J, with 11 bases between. The germline V gene encodes CDR1 SGHKS and CDR2 YYEKEE (reference sequence). This CDR3 is built from 15 residues. The CDR3 region has the DNA TGTGCCAGCAGCTTGGAGGGGTCAGCACAAGAGACCCAGTACTTC. This encodes CASSLEGSAQETQYF.

The V gene is TRBV6-1, the J gene TRBJ2-7; perhaps TRBD2 as D (6 bases). Trimming cost V 6 bases and J 5 bases, with 17 bases left between them. The CDR3 spans 14 residues. Germline V gives CDR1 MNHNS, CDR2 SASEGT. CDR3 residues: CASSSGGGTNEQYF. CDR3 DNA sequence: TGTGCCAGCAGCTCCGGAGGCGGGACGAACGAGCAGTACTTC.

The genes are TRBV7-3 and TRBJ1-2; D unresolved. Germline CDR1 and CDR2: SGHTA and FQGTGA. This CDR3 comprises 8 residues. V was shortened by 11 bases and J by 8 bases, with 6 bases between the two germline ends. The CDR3 here is CAFGGYTF. CDR3 bases: TGTGCCTTCGGGGGCTACACCTTC.

The gene calls are TRBV28 and TRBJ2-7; the D gene is possibly TRBD2 (6 bases). Trimming removed 7 bases at V and 2 bases at J, with 15 bases between. CDR1 and CDR2 from the germline V gene are MDHEN and SYDVKM. CDR3 size: 14 residues. CDR3: CASTGRGSTYEQYF. CDR3 in DNA: TGTGCCAGCACCGGTCGGGGGTCGACCTACGAGCAGTACTTC. Complete variable domain (other parts from reference TRBV28 and TRBJ2-7): DVKVTQSSRYLVKRTGEKVFLECVQDMDHENMFWYRQDPGLGLRLIYFSYDVKMKEKGDIPEGYSVSREKKERFSLILESASTNQTSMYLCASTGRGSTYEQYFGPGTRLTVT.